The 27 T cell receptor beta chains listed next were all sequenced from one sample in a study of T cells in Graves' hyperthyroidism and ophthalmopathy. RNA transcripts were the template for amplifying TCR beta CDR3 regions. RT-PCR in the first round (using the HTBI primer set) targeted the TCR CDR3. TCRdb redid the calling of the multiplex PCR reads with MiXCR, one entry per CDR3 protein. Of roughly 570,000 distinct CDR3 sequences listed, roughly 46% are singletons. The sequenced sample was peripheral blood or thyroid tissue (not recorded which). These receptors all come from an adult woman with Graves' disease, either hyperthyroidism or ophthalmopathy (not recorded which).

This clonotype has ten or more counts. The chain's CDR3 is CASSLDRMDSPLHF. The CDR3 bases are TGTGCCAGCAGCTTGGACAGGATGGATTCACCCCTCCACTTT. The chain couples TRBV5-8 to TRBJ1-6, with a weak D call TRBD1 (5 bases). The CDR3 loop spans 14 amino acids. CDR1 is SGHTS, CDR2 YDEGEE, per germline. V shed 0 bases and J shed 8 bases, with 9 bases lying between them. Using reference TRBV5-8 and TRBJ1-6 for the parts outside the CDR3, the full variable domain is EAGVTQSPTHLIKTRGQQATLRCSPISGHTSVYWYQQALGLGLQFLLWYDEGEERNRGNFPPRFSGRQFPNYSSELNVNALELEDSALYLCASSLDRMDSPLHFGNGTRLTVT.

The chain recombines TRBV7-8 with TRBJ1-3; possibly TRBD1 for D (5 bases). Looked up from germline, CDR1 is SGHVS and CDR2 is FQNEAQ. The CDR3 has 13 residues. V was trimmed by 1 base and J by 8 bases, leaving 9 bases between them. The CDR3 nucleotides are TGTGCCAGCAGCTTAGGGGGCAGGGACACCATATATTTT. It codes for CASSLGGRDTIYF.

J is TRBJ2-5 and V is TRBV7-9; D perhaps matches TRBD1 (5 bases). Germline values: CDR1 SEHNR, CDR2 FQNEAQ (reference sequence). The ends were cut back, 6 bases at V and 7 bases at J, with 15 bases in the middle. The CDR3 runs to 13 residues. The CDR3 protein is CASSLGSTGTQYF. In nucleotides, the CDR3 is TGTGCCAGCAGTTTGGGATCCACAGGGACCCAGTACTTC.

This chain links TRBV30 with TRBJ1-6, with TRBD1 matching 8 bases. CDR1 is GTSNPN and CDR2 is SVGIG in the germline V gene (reference sequence). The CDR3 runs 14 residues. The V gene end was trimmed by 4 bases and the J gene end by 10 bases; junction bases not matched to a gene: 9. The CDR3 loop is CAWTGGQVYSPLHF. For the CDR3, the DNA is TGTGCCTGGACCGGGGGACAGGTCTACTCACCCCTCCACTTT.

The rearrangement joins TRBV20-1 to TRBJ2-5; TRBD1 matches at 8 bases. V dropped 3 bases and J dropped 11; count of bases not matched to a gene: 14. The CDR3 spans 14 residues. Per germline, CDR1 DFQATT and CDR2 SNEGSKA (reference sequence). CDR3 loop: CSARIFGQGGNQYF. CDR3 DNA: TGCAGTGCTAGGATCTTTGGACAGGGTGGGAATCAGTACTTC.

This clonotype is a singleton in its sample. The chain has TRBV7-8 and TRBJ2-7; TRBD2 matches at 10 bases. Gene TRBJ2-5 matches the end of the DNA better, so the J call may be wrong. The CDR3 is 16 amino acids. In germline, CDR1 is SGHVS, CDR2 FQNEAQ. The CDR3 region has the DNA TGTGCCAGCAGCTTAGAAGCGGGGGGGATCCAAGAGACCCAGTACTTC. It translates to CASSLEAGGIQETQYF.

The CDR3 region is CASSPGDRWNTGELFF. CDR3 DNA: TGCGCCAGCAGCCCGGGGGACAGGTGGAACACCGGGGAGCTGTTTTTT. The J gene is TRBJ2-2, the V gene TRBV4-1, with 8 bases aligning to TRBD1. The junction had 5 bases not matched to a gene; V was cut back by 4 bases and J by 1 base. The germline CDR1 and CDR2 sequences are MGHRA and YSYEKL. The CDR3 loop spans 16 amino acids.

CDR3 residues: CASSFRTVGTETQYF. CDR3 DNA: TGTGCCAGCAGCTTCCGGACAGTTGGTACAGAGACCCAGTACTTC. This chain connects TRBV11-2 to TRBJ2-5, with TRBD1 as a possible D gene (6 bases). V lost 3 bases and J lost 4, with 15 bases in between. This CDR3 contains 15 residues. Germline lookup yields CDR1 SGHAT and CDR2 FQNNGV. Based on the CDR3 plus reference TRBV11-2 and TRBJ2-5, the full variable domain is EAGVAQSPRYKIIEKRQSVAFWCNPISGHATLYWYQQILGQGPKLLIQFQNNGVVDDSQLPKDRFSAERLKGVDSTLKIQPAKLEDSAVYLCASSFRTVGTETQYFGPGTRLLVL.

In its sample, this clonotype was seen many times. The chain uses TRBV5-1 and TRBJ2-2, with no clear D. The V gene lost 0 bases and the J gene lost 0 bases, with 9 bases spanning the gap. The CDR3 has 16 residues. Looked up from germline, CDR1 is SGHRS and CDR2 is YFSETQ. Here the CDR3 DNA reads TGCGCCAGCAGCTTGGCCCTGGCAGCGAACACCGGGGAGCTGTTTTTT. Protein product: CASSLALAANTGELFF.

The chain employs TRBV7-2 and TRBJ2-1; D not certain. The V gene's germline CDR1 is SGHTA and CDR2 FQGNSA. The V end was cut by 5 bases, the J end by 4 bases, with 21 bases between. This CDR3 contains 17 residues. CDR3 DNA sequence: TGTGCCAGCAGCCCCGCCGGGTTAGTCAGTGCATACAATGAGCAGTTCTTC. Amino acids: CASSPAGLVSAYNEQFF.

V is TRBV28 and J is TRBJ1-5, with D perhaps matching TRBD1 (6 bases). CDR1 is MDHEN, CDR2 SYDVKM, per germline. Trimming stripped 6 bases from V and 7 bases from J, with 16 bases between. The CDR3 is made up of 14 amino acids. The CDR3 spells CASRGGGESQPQHF. CDR3 in DNA: TGTGCCAGCAGGGGGGGGGGCGAATCACAGCCCCAGCATTTT.

The CDR3 spells CSASPVKETQYF. Written as DNA, the CDR3 is TGCAGTGCTAGTCCGGTTAAAGAGACCCAGTACTTC. This chain connects TRBV20-1 to TRBJ2-5; D is uncertain. Trimming cost V 3 bases and J 3 bases, with 8 bases left between them. Per germline, CDR1 DFQATT and CDR2 SNEGSKA (reference sequence). The CDR3 is 12 residues long.

The chain has TRBV10-3 and TRBJ1-2; TRBD1 is a possible D gene (5 bases). This CDR3 is built from 12 residues. Germline CDR1 reads ENHRY; CDR2 reads SYGVKD. The ends were cut back, 8 bases at V and 4 bases at J, with 11 bases in the middle. CDR3 in DNA: TGTGCCATCCTTGATGGGGGCTATGGCTACACCTTC. It encodes CAILDGGYGYTF.

This clonotype was seen many times. V and J are TRBV6-5 and TRBJ2-2; perhaps TRBD2 as D (6 bases). The V and J ends lost 10 bases and 1 base respectively, with 13 bases between them. Looked up from germline, CDR1 is MNHEY and CDR2 is SVGAGI. This CDR3 spans 14 amino acids. CDR3 DNA sequence: TGTGCCATCATGGCGGGAAGGAACACCGGGGAGCTGTTTTTT. Translated, it gives CAIMAGRNTGELFF.

The gene calls are TRBV20-1 and TRBJ2-7; 9 bases line up with TRBD1. V gave up 6 bases and J gave up 5 bases; unmatched junction bases: 11. This CDR3 has 14 residues. Germline assignment: CDR1 DFQATT and CDR2 SNEGSKA (reference sequence). CDR3 region: CSAPGGTGLHEQYF. CDR3 nucleotide sequence: TGCAGTGCCCCAGGGGGGACAGGGCTCCACGAGCAGTACTTC.

This clonotype showed up many times. The rearrangement links TRBV27 to TRBJ1-6; the D gene is possibly TRBD1 (5 bases). Germline-derived CDR1 and CDR2 are MNHEY and SMNVEV (reference sequence). CDR3 length equals 13 residues. V lost 1 base and J lost 11, with 9 bases in between. CDR3 in DNA: TGTGCCAGCAGTTTATTAAGGGGTCCACCCCTCCACTTT. Protein product: CASSLLRGPPLHF.

The chain has TRBV5-1 and TRBJ1-1; D ambiguous. Between the trimmed V and J ends, which lost 3 bases and 5 bases, there was a span of 23 bases. The CDR3 loop spans 17 amino acids. Germline V gives CDR1 SGHRS, CDR2 YFSETQ. The DNA for the CDR3 is TGCGCCAGCAGCTGGAGCCCTACCGGATCGGGGAGAACTGAAGCTTTCTTT. This gives the protein CASSWSPTGSGRTEAFF.

There are a few counts of this clonotype. Written as DNA, the CDR3 is TGTGCCACCAGTGATGGCTCTGGGCGGGAGCTGTTTTTT. It translates to CATSDGSGRELFF. This chain uses TRBV24-1 with TRBJ2-2; D gene ambiguous. V lost 3 bases and J 9 bases, leaving 10 bases between the germline ends. CDR1 KGHDR and CDR2 SFDVKD come from the germline V gene. This CDR3 has 13 residues.

This clonotype was recorded many times. It is likely a read error, because the conserved phenylalanine at the end of the CDR3 is missing. The DNA is omitted, as the CDR3 cannot be located on it reliably, and the CDR3 follows TCRdb's listing. The rearrangement links TRBV14 to TRBJ2-6; the table assigns TRBD1, which was not confirmed against the DNA. The CDR3 has 10 residues if both end residues are counted. CDR1 and CDR2 from the germline V gene are SGHDN and FVKESK. CDR3 region: CASSQGQAYT.

This clonotype showed up many times. V gene TRBV5-6 combines with J gene TRBJ1-1; no clear D. V was pared by 2 bases and J by 1 base, with 18 bases between. From germline, CDR1 is SGHDT and CDR2 YYEEEE. There are 17 residues in the CDR3. The CDR3 reads CASSLYGGSGWNTEAFF. CDR3 coding DNA: TGTGCCAGCAGCTTATATGGTGGTTCAGGTTGGAACACTGAAGCTTTCTTT.

V gene TRBV20-1 combines with J gene TRBJ1-5; 7 positions agree with TRBD1. Germline-derived CDR1 and CDR2 are DFQATT and SNEGSKA (reference sequence). CDR3 length: 13 residues. V was pared by 2 bases and J by 11 bases, with 9 bases of the junction left unmatched. The CDR3 DNA is TGCAGTGCTAGATCCGGGACAGAAGAGACCCAGCATTTT. Amino acid sequence: CSARSGTEETQHF.

This chain joins TRBV12-3 or TRBV12-4 and TRBJ1-5; the match to TRBD1 covers 7 bases. The CDR3 is 12 amino acids. Trimming cost V 10 bases and J 2 bases; bases outside gene matches: 2. DNA of the CDR3: TGTGCCACCGACAGGGGCAATCAGCCCCAGCATTTT. Amino acid sequence: CATDRGNQPQHF.

The chain links TRBV9 to TRBJ1-1; D gene ambiguous. The CDR3 loop spans 14 amino acids. Trimming stripped 0 bases from V and 4 bases from J, with 10 bases between. In germline, CDR1 is SGDLS, CDR2 YYNGEE. This CDR3 is CASSVVAGTTEAFF. Written as DNA, the CDR3 is TGTGCCAGCAGCGTAGTGGCGGGAACCACTGAAGCTTTCTTT.

This clonotype was counted a few times. The chain's CDR3 is CASSFGSSGSPLHF. The CDR3 nucleotides read TGTGCCAGCAGCTTCGGCAGTAGTGGGTCACCCCTCCACTTT. The chain is built from TRBV7-9 and TRBJ1-6; D ambiguous. Germline CDR1 SEHNR, CDR2 FQNEAQ (reference sequence). The CDR3 runs to 14 residues. Trimming removed 3 bases from V and 10 bases from J, with 13 bases in between.

This clonotype came up many times. The genes are TRBV20-1 and TRBJ1-5; D unresolved. The CDR3 covers 13 residues. Germline V CDR1 and CDR2: DFQATT, SNEGSKA (reference sequence). V was trimmed by 3 bases and J by 2 bases, leaving 8 bases between them. In nucleotides, the CDR3 is TGCAGTGCTAGGGCGTTCGGCAATCAGCCCCAGCATTTT. It encodes CSARAFGNQPQHF.

This clonotype was observed at least ten times. The chain carries TRBV20-1 and TRBJ2-2; no firm D call. Germline V gene sequence: CDR1 DFQATT, CDR2 SNEGSKA (reference sequence). V dropped 5 bases and J dropped 6 bases, with 10 bases sitting between them. CDR3 size: 12 residues. The DNA of the CDR3 is TGCAGTGCTCACGTGGGGTCCGGGGAGCTGTTTTTT. Protein sequence: CSAHVGSGELFF.

The genes are TRBV10-3 and TRBJ1-1; maybe TRBD1 (5 bases). Trimming pared 3 bases from V and 10 bases from J, leaving 12 bases between. This CDR3 is built from 12 residues. The germline gives CDR1 ENHRY, CDR2 SYGVKD. The CDR3 DNA is TGTGCCATCAGTGACCACGGGGGTATAGCTTTCTTT. It codes for CAISDHGGIAFF.